In this sample, the clone carrying this TCR beta chain turned up once. Its antigen is currently unknown. The data were taken from a study of OX40 agonist ivuxolimab in advanced cancers. Study at large: At doses from 0.01 to 10 mg/kg, patients were given intravenous ivuxolimab every 2 weeks. Participants could have had prior anti-PD-1, anti-PD-L1 or anti-CTLA-4 therapy, and around 40% had some. General study results and limits: Low normalized T-cell clonal expansion was additionally recorded for some nonresponders.

Germline CDR1 MNHNS, CDR2 SASEGT. Trimming stripped 3 bases from V and 3 bases from J, with 29 bases between. This CDR3 has 20 amino acids. Sequencing was performed with immunoSEQ multiplex PCR; in TCRdb, only in-frame clones are kept and a portion is missing. The sample includes some 30,000 clones, around three quarters of them seen just once. Patients who had autoimmune disease history or got systemic immunosuppression were left out. The material sequenced was CD4+ or CD8+ T cells sorted from blood, taken in a trial of the OX40 agonist ivuxolimab. The chain joins TRBV6-1 to TRBJ1-2; D unclear. This clonotype originated in an adult with an advanced solid tumor such as melanoma, head and neck, liver or kidney cancer. CDR3 residues: CASSDDDSLDTDPPDYGYTF. CDR3 in DNA: TGTGCCAGCAGTGACGATGACTCCTTGGATACGGATCCGCCCGACTATGGCTACACCTTC.